Listed here are 4 T cell receptor beta chains from one sample, sequenced in a study of CD8+ T cells in alopecia areata (dated by TCRdb to the late 2010s). The method was the immunoSEQ multiplex PCR assay. To provide template for TCR sequencing, every sample had RNA extracted and reverse transcribed into cDNA. Held by TCRdb, this immuneACCESS table contains in-frame sequences only and omits some clones. Under half of the omission traces to an unresolved V gene where checked; the cause of the rest is unknown. This sample holds over 85,000 clones; under 45% were observed only once. Together, the top ten hold roughly 0.83% of the sample. Sequences were obtained from CD4+ T cells sorted from blood. The receptors stem from a human donor with alopecia areata.

The J gene is TRBJ2-3, the V gene TRBV29-1; weak D call: TRBD2 (5 bases). This CDR3 region has 13 residues. Between the trimmed V and J ends, which lost 4 bases and 2 bases, there was a span of 10 bases. The germline V gene has CDR1 SQVTM and CDR2 ANQGSEA. CDR3 DNA sequence: TGCAGCGTTGTTGGCGGGCTCACAGATACGCAGTATTTT. Its protein product is CSVVGGLTDTQYF.

This clone was seen more than once but under ten times. The gene calls are TRBV29-1 and TRBJ2-7; tentatively, D is TRBD1 (6 bases). Germline CDR1 and CDR2: SQVTM and ANQGSEA. Trimming stripped 6 bases from V and 6 bases from J, with 21 bases between. The CDR3 spans 14 residues. The CDR3 DNA is TGCAGCGTCGGCTATTCAACAGGGCAGGGCGAGCAGTACTTC. This encodes CSVGYSTGQGEQYF.

This clone was picked up a small number of times. The rearrangement links TRBV7-9 to TRBJ2-3; 11 bases match TRBD2. V lost 5 bases, J lost 0 bases, and 4 bases stayed unmatched. Germline CDR1 and CDR2: SEHNR and FQNEAQ (reference sequence). This CDR3 contains 16 residues. The CDR3 loop reads CASSPWTSGSTDTQYF. In DNA form, the CDR3 reads TGTGCCAGCAGCCCGTGGACTAGCGGGAGCACAGATACGCAGTATTTT.

This sequence joins TRBV11-2 and TRBJ2-3; D may be TRBD1 (6 bases). CDR3 size: 17 residues. V was clipped by 5 bases and J by 2 bases, with 20 bases between them. CDR1 is SGHAT and CDR2 is FQNNGV in the germline V gene. CDR3 in DNA: TGTGCCAGCAGCGCCGGTGACAGGTTTTCCCCCACAGATACGCAGTATTTT. It is translated as CASSAGDRFSPTDTQYF.